Below, 20 T cell receptor beta chains from the same sample are listed, as sequenced in a study of T cell changes during pregnancy in multiple sclerosis. Libraries were prepared by immunoSEQ multiplex PCR; TCRdb keeps only in-frame clonotypes and omits some of them. The sample has 30,000 to 40,000 clones, approximately 86% seen once; the top ten hold around 8.2%. Sequences were derived from CD8+ T cells from peripheral blood mononuclear cells, sampled before pregnancy. The receptors come from a female donor with multiple sclerosis, enrolled in a pregnancy study.

The chain uses TRBV5-1 and TRBJ2-1, with TRBD1 matching 10 bases. J was trimmed by 3 bases and V by 2 bases; bases with no gene match: 2. From germline, CDR1 is SGHRS and CDR2 YFSETQ. The CDR3 covers 15 residues. The CDR3 bases are TGCGCCAGCAGCTTCGACAGGGGGCTCTACAATGAGCAGTTCTTC. It specifies CASSFDRGLYNEQFF.

This clone was recorded only once. The chain carries TRBV7-9 and TRBJ1-5; 7 bases are shared with TRBD1. V dropped 3 bases and J dropped 0; count of bases not matched to a gene: 5. The CDR3 loop spans 16 amino acids. The V gene's germline CDR1 is SEHNR and CDR2 FQNEAQ (reference sequence). The CDR3 loop reads CASSFWTGGSNQPQHF. In nucleotides, the CDR3 is TGTGCCAGCAGCTTCTGGACAGGCGGTAGCAATCAGCCCCAGCATTTT.

The chain employs TRBV27 and TRBJ1-1; D is possibly TRBD1 (6 bases). Germline V lookup: CDR1 MNHEY, CDR2 SMNVEV (reference sequence). V dropped 4 bases and J dropped 0 bases, with 12 bases sitting between them. The CDR3 totals 15 residues. The DNA for the CDR3 is TGTGCCAGCAGTTCAGGACAGTCCATGAACACTGAAGCTTTCTTT. Translated: CASSSGQSMNTEAFF.

This chain joins TRBV2 and TRBJ1-6; D is possibly TRBD1 (6 bases). Trimming removed 8 bases at V and 6 bases at J, with 14 bases between. Germline values: CDR1 SNHLY, CDR2 FYNNEI. The CDR3 extends over 14 amino acids. CDR3 loop: CASGGRDPNSPLHF. CDR3 nucleotides: TGTGCCAGCGGGGGCCGGGACCCTAATTCACCCCTCCACTTT. Supplemented by reference TRBV2 and TRBJ1-6, the full variable domain reads EPEVTQTPSHQVTQMGQEVILRCVPISNHLYFYWYRQILGQKVEFLVSFYNNEISEKSEIFDDQFSVERPDGSNFTLKIRSTKLEDSAMYFCASGGRDPNSPLHFGNGTRLTVT.

On this clone itself: Other nucleotide sequences from this sample produce the same CDR3. The chain uses TRBV6-5 and TRBJ2-1, with a tentative D call TRBD1 (6 bases). Germline CDR1 is MNHEY and CDR2 is SVGAGI. The CDR3 has 13 amino acids. Deletions cut 3 bases from V and 6 bases from J, with 9 bases between. The CDR3 sequence: CASSYVGGNEQFF. DNA for the CDR3: TGTGCCAGCAGTTATGTAGGGGGCAATGAGCAGTTCTTC.

The rearrangement joins TRBV15 to TRBJ2-1, with 11 bases matching TRBD2. Trimming took 4 bases from V and 7 from J; bases not matched to a gene: 6. Germline loops: CDR1 LNHNV, CDR2 YYDKDF (reference sequence). The CDR3 contains 15 residues. In DNA form, the CDR3 reads TGTGCCACCAGCATAGCGGGAGGGGTTGGGAATGAGCAGTTCTTC. Its protein product is CATSIAGGVGNEQFF.

This chain connects TRBV27 to TRBJ1-1, with D hard to call. The CDR3 has 13 residues. Trimming cost V 3 bases and J 0 bases, with 5 bases left between them. CDR1 and CDR2 from the germline V gene are MNHEY and SMNVEV (reference sequence). The CDR3 DNA follows: TGTGCCAGCAGTTTGTATGTGAACACTGAAGCTTTCTTT. Translating it yields CASSLYVNTEAFF.

The V call is TRBV21-1, the J call TRBJ1-5; the listed D gene, TRBD1, was not tested against the DNA. TRBV21-1 is a documented pseudogene. This CDR3 contains 17 residues. CDR3 region: CASSKGRQEYSNQPQHF. The CDR3 DNA follows: TGTGCCAGCAGCAAAGGCCGACAGGAGTATAGCAATCAGCCCCAGCATTTT.

This clone turned up a few times. The chain links TRBV4-3 to TRBJ1-6; D is undetermined. Trimming pared 4 bases from V and 8 bases from J, leaving 9 bases between. The CDR3 runs 13 residues. CDR1 and CDR2 from the germline V gene are LGHNA and YSLEER. The CDR3 spells CASSPGIDSPLHF. For the CDR3, the DNA is TGCGCCAGCAGCCCGGGGATCGATTCACCCCTCCACTTT.

V gene TRBV6-4 combines with J gene TRBJ2-3; 8 positions agree with TRBD1. V dropped 2 bases and J dropped 3; count of bases not matched to a gene: 7. CDR3 length: 16 amino acids. Germline CDR1 reads MRHNA; CDR2 reads SNTAGT. CDR3 sequence: CASSDAAGGPTDTQYF. The CDR3 nucleotides are TGTGCCAGCAGTGACGCGGCAGGGGGCCCGACAGATACGCAGTATTTT.

This clone appeared once. This chain links TRBV7-3 with TRBJ1-2; 7 positions match TRBD1. Germline CDR1 and CDR2: SGHTA and FQGTGA. The CDR3 covers 16 residues. J was trimmed by 3 bases and V by 5 bases; bases with no gene match: 12. The DNA of the CDR3 is TGTGCCAGCAGCCCCACCATGACAGGGACTGACTATGGCTACACCTTC. This encodes CASSPTMTGTDYGYTF.

The chain combines TRBV9 with TRBJ2-7, with D possibly matching TRBD1 (6 bases). Germline V gene data show CDR1 as SGDLS and CDR2 as YYNGEE. V was pared by 2 bases and J by 2 bases, with 14 bases between. This CDR3 contains 15 residues. CDR3 nucleotides: TGTGCCAGCAGCGTGGACAGCAATCACGCCTACGAGCAGTACTTC. It yields the protein CASSVDSNHAYEQYF. Full variable domain (remainder filled in from reference TRBV9 and TRBJ2-7): DSGVTQTPKHLITATGQRVTLRCSPRSGDLSVYWYQQSLDQGLQFLIQYYNGEERAKGNILERFSAQQFPDLHSELNLSSLELGDSALYFCASSVDSNHAYEQYFGPGTRLTVT.

In its sample, this clone was seen once. The genes are TRBV4-3 and TRBJ1-1, with D maybe TRBD1 (6 bases). The germline V and J ends were trimmed by 1 base and 1 base, with 13 bases remaining between them. Germline V lookup: CDR1 LGHNA, CDR2 YSLEER. CDR3 length: 16 amino acids. CDR3 sequence (DNA): TGCGCCAGCAGCCAAGTAACAGGGAGCGGGAACACTGAAGCTTTCTTT. Protein product: CASSQVTGSGNTEAFF.

This rearrangement joins TRBV5-6 to TRBJ2-7, with TRBD2 matching 10 bases. V lost 4 bases to trimming and J lost 3 bases; unmatched junction nucleotides: 4. Looked up from germline, CDR1 is SGHDT and CDR2 is YYEEEE. The CDR3 is made up of 14 amino acids. CDR3 in amino acids: CASSGLADFYEQYF. The CDR3 bases are TGTGCCAGCAGCGGACTAGCGGATTTCTACGAGCAGTACTTC.

The chain links TRBV4-3 to TRBJ1-4; perhaps TRBD1 as D (6 bases). This CDR3 contains 15 residues. The ends were cut back, 0 bases at V and 4 bases at J, with 9 bases in the middle. Germline loops: CDR1 LGHNA, CDR2 YSLEER. The CDR3 region has the DNA TGCGCCAGCAGCCAAGACCGGACAGTTAATGAAAAACTGTTTTTT. Translation gives CASSQDRTVNEKLFF.

This clone came up a few times. This rearrangement joins TRBV6-1 to TRBJ1-6, with D maybe TRBD1 (5 bases). CDR3 size: 12 residues. V was trimmed by 8 bases and J by 13 bases, leaving 15 bases between them. The germline V gene has CDR1 MNHNS and CDR2 SASEGT. CDR3: CASWGGTGPLHF. CDR3 sequence (DNA): TGTGCCAGCTGGGGAGGGACGGGGCCCCTCCACTTT.

This rearrangement joins TRBV11-2 to TRBJ2-6; D gene unclear. CDR3 size: 14 residues. V was clipped by 1 base and J by 2 bases, with 3 bases between them. Germline loops: CDR1 SGHAT, CDR2 FQNNGV. In nucleotides, the CDR3 is TGTGCCAGCAGCTTAGTAGCTGGGGCCAACGTCCTGACTTTC. This encodes CASSLVAGANVLTF.

The V call is TRBV10-1, the J call TRBJ1-1; D gene unclear. Trimming pared 1 base from V and 4 bases from J, leaving 10 bases between. This CDR3 has 14 amino acids. CDR1 and CDR2 (germline): WNHNN, SYGVQD (reference sequence). As DNA, the CDR3 is TGCGCCAGCAGTGAGTGGGCCAGGCCCACTGAAGCTTTCTTT. Protein: CASSEWARPTEAFF.

This sequence joins TRBV6-6 and TRBJ1-3, with 9 bases fitting TRBD1. V gave up 4 bases and J gave up 0 bases; unmatched junction bases: 4. CDR3 length: 16 amino acids. Germline V CDR1 and CDR2: MNHNY, SVGAGI (reference sequence). The CDR3 reads CASSWTGDYSGNTIYF. In DNA form, the CDR3 reads TGTGCCAGCAGTTGGACAGGGGATTACTCTGGAAACACCATATATTTT.

The chain is built from TRBV27 and TRBJ2-7; TRBD2 matches at 8 bases. Losses at the gene ends were 6 bases for V and 6 bases for J; bases not matched to a gene: 10. In germline, CDR1 is MNHEY, CDR2 SMNVEV (reference sequence). CDR3 size: 14 residues. CDR3 residues: CASSSGLVFSEQYF. The CDR3 region has the DNA TGTGCCAGCAGCTCGGGACTAGTCTTCTCCGAGCAGTACTTC.